The present T cell receptor beta chain was sequenced within a study of T-cell reconstitution after alpha-beta-depleted transplantation in children. A library of TCRbeta sequences, prepared with unique molecular identifiers, was generated. TCRdb ran MiXCR on the PCR reads and lists one entry per CDR3 protein. The repertoire holds roughly 300,000 distinct CDR3 sequences, with around a tenth as singletons. This CDR3 spans 15 amino acids. Trimming removed 3 bases from V and 1 base from J, with 14 bases in between. Germline lookup yields CDR1 SGDLS and CDR2 YYNGEE. Regarding this clonotype: With a much larger clone just one base away, this may be a read error.

The chain employs TRBV9 and TRBJ2-7; maybe TRBD1 (6 bases). The sample here was PBMCs from the stem cell graft donor, taken from the stem cell graft. The source of this sequence is a human donor who donated a stem cell graft to a child with acute lymphoblastic leukemia. The chain's CDR3 is CASSARDTLSYEQYF. In DNA form, the CDR3 reads TGTGCCAGCAGCGCCCGGGACACACTATCCTACGAGCAGTACTTC. Using reference TRBV9 and TRBJ2-7 for the parts outside the CDR3, the full variable domain is DSGVTQTPKHLITATGQRVTLRCSPRSGDLSVYWYQQSLDQGLQFLIQYYNGEERAKGNILERFSAQQFPDLHSELNLSSLELGDSALYFCASSARDTLSYEQYFGPGTRLTVT.